This T cell receptor (beta chain) derives from a study of regulatory T cells in long-lasting Graves disease. This clonotype was detected a few times. The antigen remains undetermined. From germline, CDR1 is SGHAT and CDR2 FQNNGV. The CDR3 has 15 amino acids. V was clipped by 6 bases and J by 1 base, with 12 bases between them. Specified time point: persistent/refractory GD, antithyroid drugs over 5 years with positive TRAb. PBMC RNA was the source of the TCR library. Study-level results: Sampling was limited to peripheral blood rather than thyroid tissue.

Researchers made TCR beta libraries by using iRepertoire HTBI primers and running Arm-PCR on CDR3 regions. TCRdb passed the multiplex PCR reads through MiXCR, listing each CDR3 protein once. In the table there are about 660,000 distinct CDR3 sequences, about 30% of which are singletons. The sequences come from peripheral blood mononuclear cells (PBMCs), collected when the disease was refractory, from a patient treated with antithyroid drugs. The genes are TRBV11-2 and TRBJ2-2; a possible D gene is TRBD1 (6 bases). The sequence was obtained from a female donor with Graves disease. CDR3 loop: CASRPTGRNTGELFF. The CDR3 nucleotides are TGTGCCAGCAGACCTACAGGGCGGAACACCGGGGAGCTGTTTTTT. The full variable domain, with the rest looked up from reference TRBV11-2 and TRBJ2-2, is EAGVAQSPRYKIIEKRQSVAFWCNPISGHATLYWYQQILGQGPKLLIQFQNNGVVDDSQLPKDRFSAERLKGVDSTLKIQPAKLEDSAVYLCASRPTGRNTGELFFGEGSRLTVL.